The clone carrying this T cell receptor (beta chain) appeared a few times. Library preparation (for TCRbeta) was performed with unique molecular identifiers. MiXCR was run by TCRdb on the PCR reads, yielding one entry per CDR3 protein. The sample includes a few hundred thousand distinct CDR3 sequences, approximately 12% seen only once; the top ten take approximately 2%. This sample was taken from a study of T-cell reconstitution after alpha-beta-depleted transplantation in children. The CDR3 runs 14 residues. V was pared by 5 bases and J by 3 bases, with 14 bases between. Germline V gene lookup returns CDR1 SEHNR and CDR2 FQNEAQ (reference sequence).

The rearrangement links TRBV7-9 to TRBJ2-7, with D perhaps TRBD1 (6 bases). This specimen was PBMCs, mostly from graft donor cells, taken 360 days after TCRalphabeta/CD19-depleted stem cell transplant. This TCR was recovered from a male patient younger than 18 who had a stem cell transplant for acute myeloid leukemia, so the T cells may come from the graft donor. The CDR3 sequence: CASSLVTGHYEQYF. The CDR3 nucleotides read TGTGCCAGCAGCCTCGTAACAGGGCACTACGAGCAGTACTTC.